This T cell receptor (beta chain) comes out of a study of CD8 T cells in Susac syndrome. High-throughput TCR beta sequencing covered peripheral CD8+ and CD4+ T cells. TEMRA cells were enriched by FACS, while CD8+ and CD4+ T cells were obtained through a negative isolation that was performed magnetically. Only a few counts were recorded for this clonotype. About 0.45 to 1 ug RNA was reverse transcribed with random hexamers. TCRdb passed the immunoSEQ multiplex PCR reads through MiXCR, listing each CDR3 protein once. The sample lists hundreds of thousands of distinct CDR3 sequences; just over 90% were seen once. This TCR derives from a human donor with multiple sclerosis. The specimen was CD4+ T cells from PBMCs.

The DNA for the CDR3 is TGTGCCAGCAGCCCTCGCTGGGACTACTACAATGAGCAGTTCTTC. As protein: CASSPRWDYYNEQFF. The chain employs TRBV7-2 and TRBJ2-1, with 7 bases matching TRBD2. Trimming at V came to 5 bases and at J to 3 bases, leaving 7 bases not matched to a gene. Germline CDR1 SGHTA, CDR2 FQGNSA. The CDR3 is made up of 15 amino acids.